The 25 T cell receptor beta chains reported below all come from one sample, sequenced in a study of T cells expressing NK-cell markers. Each CDR3 protein gets one entry in TCRdb, which reprocessed the 5' RACE reads and gives no DNA. The table lists about 390,000 distinct CDR3 sequences. The sample was blood T cells: a sorted CD56 or NKG2C T cell subset, CD4+ or CD8+ T cells, or bulk PBMC T cells (not recorded which). These receptors originate from a woman aged 50 to 60 in good health.

V and J are TRBV15 and TRBJ1-1. In germline, CDR1 is LNHNV, CDR2 YYDKDF (reference sequence). This CDR3 has 14 amino acids. CDR3 region: CATSSLDGARKAFF.

V gene TRBV5-1 combines with J gene TRBJ2-1; TCRdb gives TRBD2 as the D gene, but with no DNA this cannot be confirmed. This CDR3 has 19 amino acids. In germline, CDR1 is SGHRS, CDR2 YFSETQ. This CDR3 reads CASSLPGLAGGSSYNEQFF.

The chain carries TRBV3-1 and TRBJ2-5; TCRdb calls TRBD2, which cannot be checked without DNA. This CDR3 region has 15 residues. Germline V gene data show CDR1 as LGHDT and CDR2 as YNNKEL (reference sequence). CDR3 residues: CASSPLLPAAETQYF.

This chain connects TRBV7-3 to TRBJ1-1; TCRdb names TRBD1, which stays unverified in the absence of DNA. This CDR3 is built from 14 residues. Germline V gene lookup returns CDR1 SGHTA and CDR2 FQGTGA. CDR3 amino acids: CASSLSGTNTEAFF.

V is TRBV12-3 or TRBV12-4 and J is TRBJ2-3; without DNA, the TCRdb call of TRBD2 cannot be checked. This CDR3 comprises 15 residues. The CDR3 is CASRGPSRSGDTQYF.

J is TRBJ2-1 and V is TRBV11-2; TCRdb names TRBD1, which stays unverified in the absence of DNA. The CDR3 runs 12 residues. The germline gives CDR1 SGHAT, CDR2 FQNNGV. The CDR3 region is CASSFYADSQFF.

V and J are TRBV11-2 and TRBJ2-5; TCRdb calls TRBD1, which cannot be checked without DNA. Germline V lookup: CDR1 SGHAT, CDR2 FQNNGV. The CDR3 sequence is 15 residues long. The CDR3 sequence is CASSPQGGHQETQYF.

The J gene is TRBJ2-3, the V gene TRBV11-2; the TCRdb call, TRBD2, lacks DNA for checking. Germline V gene lookup returns CDR1 SGHAT and CDR2 FQNNGV. This CDR3 is built from 15 residues. The CDR3 here is CASSPGGPNHYTQYF. The full variable domain, with the rest looked up from reference TRBV11-2 and TRBJ2-3, is EAGVAQSPRYKIIEKRQSVAFWCNPISGHATLYWYQQILGQGPKLLIQFQNNGVVDDSQLPKDRFSAERLKGVDSTLKIQPAKLEDSAVYLCASSPGGPNHYTQYFGPGTRLTVL.

The chain is built from TRBV7-2 and TRBJ2-3. CDR3 length: 15 amino acids. The germline gives CDR1 SGHTA, CDR2 FQGNSA. The CDR3 here is CASSLAGKVTDTQYF.

V and J are TRBV24-1 and TRBJ2-1; lacking DNA, the TRBD2 call made by TCRdb goes unchecked. The CDR3 runs 19 residues. Looked up from germline, CDR1 is KGHDR and CDR2 is SFDVKD. CDR3 loop: CATSLGGGGRGSSYNEQFF.

The chain combines TRBV29-1 with TRBJ2-7; there is no DNA to check the TCRdb D call of TRBD1. The CDR3 has 12 amino acids. CDR1 is SQVTM and CDR2 is ANQGSEA in the germline V gene. CDR3: CSVGGQRYEQYF.

The rearrangement joins TRBV4-1 to TRBJ2-5; no DNA is available, so the TRBD1 call from TCRdb remains unchecked. Germline-derived CDR1 and CDR2 are MGHRA and YSYEKL. The CDR3 is made up of 14 amino acids. The CDR3 sequence: CASSQGQGAGTQYF.

This chain links TRBV7-9 with TRBJ2-3. This CDR3 has 14 amino acids. Germline V lookup: CDR1 SEHNR, CDR2 FQNEAQ (reference sequence). The CDR3 loop is CASSILNGPDTQYF.

The chain uses TRBV20-1 and TRBJ2-7; TCRdb names TRBD2, which stays unverified in the absence of DNA. This CDR3 region has 12 residues. The V gene's germline CDR1 is DFQATT and CDR2 SNEGSKA (reference sequence). CDR3 amino acids: CSAGALGGEQYF.

V usage is TRBV20-1 and J usage is TRBJ2-3; TCRdb selects TRBD1, and the lack of DNA leaves this call unchecked. This CDR3 contains 16 residues. CDR1 DFQATT and CDR2 SNEGSKA come from the germline V gene (reference sequence). CDR3 sequence: CSAWGQGAIKPDTQYF.

V gene TRBV11-2 combines with J gene TRBJ2-7; as DNA is missing, the TRBD2 call by TCRdb cannot be tested. Germline CDR1 SGHAT, CDR2 FQNNGV. The CDR3 has 16 amino acids. This CDR3 is CASSLATSGWRVEQYF.

This sequence joins TRBV7-2 and TRBJ2-5; TCRdb indicates TRBD2, and absent DNA this call remains unverified. CDR3 length: 14 residues. Germline V lookup: CDR1 SGHTA, CDR2 FQGNSA. This CDR3 reads CASSLGLAKETQYF.

V is TRBV7-9 and J is TRBJ2-1; absent DNA, TCRdb's TRBD2 call cannot be checked. The CDR3 is 16 amino acids. Germline-derived CDR1 and CDR2 are SEHNR and FQNEAQ (reference sequence). CDR3 sequence: CASRPLPTHSVSEQFF.

The rearrangement uses TRBV11-2 and TRBJ2-5; TCRdb selects TRBD1, and the lack of DNA leaves this call unchecked. CDR1 and CDR2 (germline): SGHAT, FQNNGV. The CDR3 has 17 amino acids. This CDR3 reads CASSLESRDRDSETQYF.

The chain combines TRBV5-1 with TRBJ1-5; TCRdb indicates TRBD1, and absent DNA this call remains unverified. The CDR3 extends over 16 amino acids. The V gene's germline CDR1 is SGHRS and CDR2 YFSETQ. CDR3 residues: CASSFGTGVGDQPQHF.

This chain uses TRBV15 with TRBJ2-1; TCRdb returns TRBD2, unconfirmable since there is no DNA. Per the germline V gene, CDR1 is LNHNV and CDR2 is YYDKDF (reference sequence). CDR3 length equals 15 residues. The CDR3 reads CATIPGLAGYNEQFF.

The V and J genes are TRBV10-3 and TRBJ1-6. Germline CDR1 reads ENHRY; CDR2 reads SYGVKD. The CDR3 consists of 14 residues. CDR3 in amino acids: CAISASSLNSPLHF.

J is TRBJ2-2 and V is TRBV2. CDR1 and CDR2 (germline): SNHLY, FYNNEI. The CDR3 loop spans 16 amino acids. CDR3 sequence reads: CASSRPRLGGTGELFF.

This chain uses TRBV4-2 with TRBJ2-5; TCRdb calls TRBD2, which cannot be checked without DNA. Per the germline V gene, CDR1 is LGHNA and CDR2 is YNFKEQ. The CDR3 runs to 14 residues. The CDR3 loop reads CASSQRGGGETQYF.

The CDR3 loop reads CASSPLGGDYGYTF. The genes are TRBV27 and TRBJ1-2; the TRBD1 assignment by TCRdb is unverifiable without DNA. The CDR3 spans 14 residues. Germline V gives CDR1 MNHEY, CDR2 SMNVEV (reference sequence).